A selection of T cell receptor beta chains follows, all from one sample in a study of glioma-infiltrating T cells after dendritic cell vaccination. Here immunoSEQ multiplex PCR was the method, and the copy in TCRdb shows in-frame clones only, minus some. Of about 99,000 clones listed, around 80% are singletons. Source: blood, taken after dendritic cell vaccination. These receptors all stem from a human donor with glioblastoma. Both conserved end residues are part of each CDR3. Each record gives: D gene, J gene, V gene, clone size, CDR3 DNA, CDR3 protein. A D gene is named only where the DNA matches it firmly. Size is omitted from some rows. Given values are once, few, many or a class for expanded clones.

- TRBJ2-2 TRBV28 - TGTGCCAGCAGTTTCAGGGCCCCGCACACCGGGGAGCTGTTTTTT CASSFRAPHTGELFF
TRBD1 TRBJ2-7 TRBV18 few TGTGCCAGCTCAACAGGGGTGGGCGGGCTCGAGCAGTACTTC CASSTGVGGLEQYF
TRBD2 TRBJ2-3 TRBV5-1 few TGCGCCAGCAGCTTGACCCCCCGGATAGCGGGGGGGACCCGCACAGATACGCAGTATTTT CASSLTPRIAGGTRTDTQYF
TRBD1 TRBJ1-4 TRBV7-9 - TGTGCCAGCAGCCGGCCAATCGGGACAGGAAATGAAAAACTGTTTTTT CASSRPIGTGNEKLFF
- TRBJ1-1 TRBV18 once TGTGCCAGCTCACCACGGGCGGGGAATGGCGAAGCTTTCTTT CASSPRAGNGEAFF
TRBD1 TRBJ2-7 TRBV28 - TGTGCCAGCAGTCCGACAGGGAACCGCTACGAGCAGTACTTC CASSPTGNRYEQYF
TRBD2 TRBJ2-1 TRBV28 few TGTGCCAGCAGTCGGGAGGATGAGCAGTTCTTC CASSREDEQFF
- TRBJ1-1 TRBV20-1 - TGCAGTGCTCAGATTTACACTGAAGCTTTCTTT CSAQIYTEAFF
- TRBJ2-7 TRBV25-1 - TGTGCCAGCAGTGTTCCGACGGGTGACGAGCAGTACTTC CASSVPTGDEQYF
- TRBJ2-3 TRBV19 - TGTGCCAGTAGCCGGACTGACACAGATACGCAGTATTTT CASSRTDTDTQYF
TRBD2 TRBJ2-5 TRBV7-8 - TGTGCCAGCAGCAGTAGCGGGAGGGACGGGACCCAGTACTTC CASSSSGRDGTQYF
- TRBJ1-4 TRBV19 - TGTGCCACCACACAGAAGTCTAAACTGTTTTTT CATTQKSKLFF
TRBD1 TRBJ1-2 TRBV10-3 - TGTGCCATCAGTGAGAGGGGACAGCACTATGGCTACACCTTC CAISERGQHYGYTF
- TRBJ1-1 TRBV5-1 - TGCGCCAGCAGCTTAACAGGCGCCGCTAGTGAAGCTTTCTTT CASSLTGAASEAFF
- TRBJ1-1 TRBV29-1 - TGCAGCGCTGGGGGGATGGGCACTGAAGCTTTCTTT CSAGGMGTEAFF
- TRBJ2-1 TRBV7-2 - TGTGCCAGCGCAATAGCTCTTGACTACAATGAGCAGTTCTTC CASAIALDYNEQFF